This is a list of T cell receptor beta chains from one sample in a study of beta chain features in type 1 diabetes. Sequencing was performed with immunoSEQ multiplex PCR; in TCRdb, only in-frame clones are kept and a portion is missing. The sample holds hundreds of thousands of clones, 11% to 15% seen once. Sequenced sample: naive CD4+ T cells from blood. These receptor sequences come from a man between 18 and 29 years old with type 1 diabetes. The CDR3 runs from the conserved cysteine through the conserved F or W. A D gene is named only where the DNA matches it firmly. Not all rows give a size; the values are once, few, many and, for expanded clones, a class.

DNA: TGTGCCAGCAGGGAGGGGTATGGAGAGACCCAGTACTTC
CDR3: CASREGYGETQYF
D: -
size: -
V: TRBV6-1
J: TRBJ2-5

DNA: TGCGCCAGCAGCTTGGCCCCCCAGGGCGACTATGGCTACACCTTC
CDR3: CASSLAPQGDYGYTF
D: -
size: -
V: TRBV5-1
J: TRBJ1-2

DNA: TGTGCCAGCTCACCCCCTCGCCCGGGAGGGCCAACAGATACGCAGTATTTT
CDR3: CASSPPRPGGPTDTQYF
D: TRBD2
size: -
V: TRBV18
J: TRBJ2-3

DNA: TGTGCCAGCACCAAGGGGACAGGGGGTCATCAGCCCCAGCATTTT
CDR3: CASTKGTGGHQPQHF
D: TRBD1
size: few
V: TRBV2
J: TRBJ1-5

DNA: TGTGCCAGCTCACCTAGCACAGGAGCCCACGAGCAGTACTTC
CDR3: CASSPSTGAHEQYF
D: -
size: -
V: TRBV18
J: TRBJ2-7

DNA: TGCGCCAGCAGCGCAGCCCTTTCGGTCCAGGAGCAGTTCTTC
CDR3: CASSAALSVQEQFF
D: -
size: few
V: TRBV5-1
J: TRBJ2-1

DNA: TGTGCCAGCAGTTACTCCTCGACAGGGCGGTACGAGCAGTACTTC
CDR3: CASSYSSTGRYEQYF
D: TRBD1
size: once
V: TRBV6-5
J: TRBJ2-7

DNA: TGCGCCAGCAGCTTGAGACAGAACTATGGCTACACCTTC
CDR3: CASSLRQNYGYTF
D: -
size: -
V: TRBV5-1
J: TRBJ1-2

DNA: TGTGCCAGCAGCTTATCAGGGGGGAACACTGAAGCTTTCTTT
CDR3: CASSLSGGNTEAFF
D: TRBD1
size: few
V: TRBV7-3
J: TRBJ1-1

DNA: TGCAGCGTTGAAGATGCCCGACAGCGCGGGGAGCTGTTTTTT
CDR3: CSVEDARQRGELFF
D: -
size: few
V: TRBV29-1
J: TRBJ2-2

DNA: TGTGCCAGCAGCCCCAGCTCTGGGGCCAACGTCCTGACTTTC
CDR3: CASSPSSGANVLTF
D: -
size: -
V: TRBV7-3
J: TRBJ2-6

DNA: TGTGCCAGCAGCTCAACACGGAACTATGGCTACACCTTC
CDR3: CASSSTRNYGYTF
D: -
size: -
V: TRBV7-2
J: TRBJ1-2

DNA: TGCGCCAGCTCGCTGGAGCGGGGCCAAGAGACCCAGTACTTC
CDR3: CASSLERGQETQYF
D: TRBD2
size: few
V: TRBV5-1
J: TRBJ2-5

DNA: TGTGCCAGCAGCTTCCGGGTAGGGACTAACACAGATACGCAGTATTTT
CDR3: CASSFRVGTNTDTQYF
D: TRBD2
size: -
V: TRBV27
J: TRBJ2-3

DNA: TGTGCCAGCAGCCAAGGGGGTTGGAGTGAAAAACTGTTTTTT
CDR3: CASSQGGWSEKLFF
D: -
size: few
V: TRBV7-9
J: TRBJ1-4

DNA: TGTGCCAGCAGCCCCAGGCTGGGAAACACCATATATTTT
CDR3: CASSPRLGNTIYF
D: -
size: -
V: TRBV14
J: TRBJ1-3

DNA: TGTGCCAGCTCACCAGTGTATAGCAATCAGCCCCAGCATTTT
CDR3: CASSPVYSNQPQHF
D: -
size: -
V: TRBV18
J: TRBJ1-5

DNA: TGTGCCAGCAGCTTACTCTCCGGGACTAGCGGCCGGCTCTACAATGAGCAGTTCTTC
CDR3: CASSLLSGTSGRLYNEQFF
D: TRBD2
size: few
V: TRBV7-9
J: TRBJ2-1

DNA: TGTGCCAGCAGACTCGGGACTAGCGGGGGGTCAAGTCAGTTCTTC
CDR3: CASRLGTSGGSSQFF
D: TRBD2
size: -
V: TRBV4-2
J: TRBJ2-1

DNA: TGTGCCAGCAGTTTAATCGTGGGTCAGCCCCAGCATTTT
CDR3: CASSLIVGQPQHF
D: -
size: -
V: TRBV28
J: TRBJ1-5

DNA: TGTGCCAGCAGTACCCTGATGTCTAAGGGGGGCTACACCTTC
CDR3: CASSTLMSKGGYTF
D: -
size: -
V: TRBV6-5
J: TRBJ1-2

DNA: TGTGCCAGCAGTCCACGGACAGCCTACGAGCAGTACTTC
CDR3: CASSPRTAYEQYF
D: -
size: few
V: TRBV25-1
J: TRBJ2-7

DNA: TGTGCCAGCAGACAAGGACAGGGAGGCAATGAGCAGTTCTTC
CDR3: CASRQGQGGNEQFF
D: TRBD1
size: -
V: TRBV6-5
J: TRBJ2-1

DNA: TGTGCCAGTAGTAGTCAGGGTAGCAATCAGCCCCAGCATTTT
CDR3: CASSSQGSNQPQHF
D: -
size: few
V: TRBV19
J: TRBJ1-5

DNA: TGTGCCAGCAGAGTTGACAGGGGAGAGCAGTACTTC
CDR3: CASRVDRGEQYF
D: TRBD1
size: -
V: TRBV2
J: TRBJ2-7

DNA: TGTGCCAGCAGCGTAGGCCCCGGGACAGGGGGCTCCTATGGCTACACCTTC
CDR3: CASSVGPGTGGSYGYTF
D: TRBD1
size: few
V: TRBV9
J: TRBJ1-2

DNA: TGTGCCAGCAATAGCCGGGACAGGAATGAAAAACTGTTTTTT
CDR3: CASNSRDRNEKLFF
D: TRBD1
size: few
V: TRBV2
J: TRBJ1-4